One sample yielded the 30 T cell receptor beta chains listed below, sequenced in a study of T-cell memory formation after mild COVID-19. One entry per CDR3 protein, called by TCRdb with MiXCR from the 5' RACE reads. The sample carries a few hundred thousand distinct CDR3 sequences, about 21% recorded once. Sequenced input: PBMCs or a T cell subset sorted from them (not recorded which). These receptors were taken from an adult woman who had mild COVID-19 (a few samples of this study predate the infection). Cell type and time point are not known.

This clonotype was detected many times. V is TRBV6-5 and J is TRBJ1-6, with 10 bases that match TRBD1. The CDR3 extends over 16 amino acids. V lost 6 bases, J lost 5 bases, and 7 bases stayed unmatched. Germline V gene sequence: CDR1 MNHEY, CDR2 SVGAGI. The CDR3 is CASRAVGQGNNSPLHF. The CDR3 DNA follows: TGTGCCAGCAGGGCGGTGGGACAGGGGAATAATTCACCCCTCCACTTT.

On this clonotype itself: One end of the junction is discordant with germline, which a read error may explain. The rearrangement uses TRBV7-9 and TRBJ1-5; no reliable D call. Germline CDR1 reads SEHNR; CDR2 reads FQNEAQ (reference sequence). CDR3 length equals 14 residues. The CDR3 DNA reads as TGTGCCAGCAGCCCGTGGGGTAGCTATCAGCCCCAGCATTTT. Residues: CASSPWGSYQPQHF.

The chain is built from TRBV27 and TRBJ1-1; D is perhaps TRBD1 (5 bases). The CDR3 has 14 amino acids. CDR1 and CDR2 from the germline V gene are MNHEY and SMNVEV (reference sequence). The V end was cut by 7 bases, the J end by 2 bases, with 14 bases between. The DNA of the CDR3 is TGTGCCAGCACCCTTGGGGGGGGTAACACTGAAGCTTTCTTT. It yields the protein CASTLGGGNTEAFF.

This chain links TRBV20-1 with TRBJ1-3; TRBD1 might be the D (6 bases). The V end was cut by 6 bases, the J end by 9 bases, with 21 bases between. CDR1 and CDR2 (germline): DFQATT, SNEGSKA (reference sequence). The CDR3 contains 14 residues. The CDR3 protein is CSAFTGPLRSTIYF. Here the CDR3 DNA reads TGCAGTGCCTTTACAGGGCCCCTACGGTCCACCATATATTTT.

This clonotype was detected only a few times. This rearrangement joins TRBV27 to TRBJ1-5; D uncertain. The CDR3 covers 13 residues. Germline V lookup: CDR1 MNHEY, CDR2 SMNVEV (reference sequence). V lost 5 bases, J lost 1 base, and 6 bases lay in between. The CDR3 protein is CASSIGSNQPQHF. Here the CDR3 DNA reads TGTGCCAGCAGTATCGGGAGCAATCAGCCCCAGCATTTT.

V gene TRBV7-9 combines with J gene TRBJ2-1; 8 nucleotides align to TRBD1. Per the germline V gene, CDR1 is SEHNR and CDR2 is FQNEAQ (reference sequence). The CDR3 extends over 14 amino acids. Trimming cost V 4 bases and J 9 bases; bases outside gene matches: 8. CDR3 residues: CASSSNRGKGEQFF. CDR3 DNA: TGTGCCAGCAGCTCGAACAGGGGGAAAGGTGAGCAGTTCTTC. Full variable domain (missing parts from reference TRBV7-9 and TRBJ2-1): DTGVSQNPRHKITKRGQNVTFRCDPISEHNRLYWYRQTLGQGPEFLTYFQNEAQLEKSRLLSDRFSAERPKGSFSTLEIQRTEQGDSAMYLCASSSNRGKGEQFFGPGTRLTVL.

This chain uses TRBV6-5 with TRBJ2-2; TRBD2 is a possible D gene (6 bases). Germline CDR1 reads MNHEY; CDR2 reads SVGAGI. Between the trimmed V and J ends, which lost 6 bases and 9 bases, there was a span of 14 bases. This CDR3 contains 13 residues. The CDR3 protein is CASRGDFPRELFF. In DNA, the CDR3 is TGTGCCAGCAGGGGGGACTTCCCTAGGGAGCTGTTTTTT.

The chain is built from TRBV5-6 and TRBJ2-1, with 9 nucleotides matching TRBD1. The CDR3 spans 16 residues. Germline values: CDR1 SGHDT, CDR2 YYEEEE. Unmatched junction bases numbered 3, after V lost 1 base and J lost 1 base. The CDR3 region is CASSLRTGVSYNEQFF. The CDR3, as DNA: TGTGCCAGCAGCTTGCGGACAGGGGTGTCCTACAATGAGCAGTTCTTC. Full variable domain (outside the CDR3, taken from reference TRBV5-6 and TRBJ2-1): DAGVTQSPTHLIKTRGQQVTLRCSPKSGHDTVSWYQQALGQGPQFIFQYYEEEERQRGNFPDRFSGHQFPNYSSELNVNALLLGDSALYLCASSLRTGVSYNEQFFGPGTRLTVL.

V gene TRBV6-1 combines with J gene TRBJ1-5; possibly TRBD1 for D (6 bases). The V end lost 4 bases, the J end lost 7 bases, and 14 bases lay between the germline ends. CDR3 length equals 14 residues. In germline, CDR1 is MNHNS, CDR2 SASEGT. The CDR3 loop is CASSVGRGSQPQHF. The CDR3 nucleotides are TGTGCCAGCAGTGTGGGCAGGGGTTCCCAGCCCCAGCATTTT.

This clonotype appeared a few times. J is TRBJ2-1 and V is TRBV29-1; no firm D call. V lost 3 bases and J 0 bases, leaving 12 bases between the germline ends. This CDR3 has 15 amino acids. In germline, CDR1 is SQVTM, CDR2 ANQGSEA. The CDR3 sequence: CSVDSVESSYNEQFF. The CDR3 DNA reads as TGCAGCGTTGATTCTGTCGAGAGCTCCTACAATGAGCAGTTCTTC.

This clonotype appeared a few times. The genes are TRBV7-6 and TRBJ2-7; 9 positions agree with TRBD1. The V gene end was trimmed by 5 bases and the J gene end by 5 bases; junction bases not matched to a gene: 10. CDR1 SGHVS and CDR2 FNYEAQ come from the germline V gene. The CDR3 is 15 residues long. As DNA, the CDR3 is TGTGCCAGCAGCCCGCAACAGGGGGCAGGAGACGAGCAGTACTTC. Its translation: CASSPQQGAGDEQYF.

V and J are TRBV20-1 and TRBJ2-4; D possibly corresponds to TRBD1 (6 bases). With 2 bases removed from V and 16 bases from J, the gap between germline ends came to 15 bases. Germline loops: CDR1 DFQATT, CDR2 SNEGSKA (reference sequence). The CDR3 has 11 residues. CDR3 sequence (DNA): TGCAGTGCTAGATTTCAGGGGAGTAAATACTTC. As protein: CSARFQGSKYF.

Only a few counts were recorded for this clonotype. CDR3 coding DNA: TGTGCCAGCAGTTACTATGGGACAAATAATTACTATGGCTACACCTTC. Protein: CASSYYGTNNYYGYTF. The chain uses TRBV6-5 and TRBJ1-2, with D perhaps TRBD1 (6 bases). V lost 1 base and J 3 bases, leaving 15 bases between the germline ends. Germline V gives CDR1 MNHEY, CDR2 SVGAGI. This CDR3 contains 16 residues.

V usage is TRBV20-1 and J usage is TRBJ1-1; D remains unclear. The CDR3 is 14 amino acids. Germline CDR1 DFQATT, CDR2 SNEGSKA (reference sequence). The germline V and J ends were trimmed by 3 bases and 1 base, with 12 bases remaining between them. CDR3 sequence (DNA): TGCAGTGCTAGCGCGGCTGGTAAGAACACTGAAGCTTTCTTT. It yields the protein CSASAAGKNTEAFF.

On this clonotype: The CDR3 ends on some other residue instead of the conserved phenylalanine or tryptophan, so this is likely a read error. Because the CDR3's place on the DNA is in doubt, the DNA is left out and the CDR3 is given as listed by TCRdb. The rearrangement links TRBV5-8 to TRBJ2-3. The CDR3 contains 8 residues when both ends are counted. Germline values: CDR1 SGHTS, CDR2 YDEGEE. CDR3: CASSLASL.

The rearrangement uses TRBV12-3 or TRBV12-4 and TRBJ2-2; D is unresolved. CDR3 length: 13 residues. V gave up 7 bases and J gave up 0 bases, with 6 bases separating them. CDR3: CASTPPNTGELFF. For the CDR3, the DNA is TGTGCCAGCACTCCACCGAACACCGGGGAGCTGTTTTTT.

This clonotype was observed a few times. CDR3: CASSQEGATEAFF. As DNA, the CDR3 is TGCGCCAGCAGCCAGGAGGGGGCCACTGAAGCTTTCTTT. The chain recombines TRBV4-3 with TRBJ1-1; 7 bases are shared with TRBD1. CDR3 size: 13 residues. CDR1 and CDR2 from the germline V gene are LGHNA and YSLEER. J gave up 4 bases and V 3 bases, and 2 bases lay outside the gene matches.

Only a few counts were recorded for this clonotype. This chain connects TRBV4-2 to TRBJ2-1; 7 nucleotides agree with TRBD2. The V gene end was trimmed by 1 base and the J gene end by 2 bases; junction bases not matched to a gene: 8. This CDR3 has 17 amino acids. Germline CDR1 LGHNA, CDR2 YNFKEQ. Written as DNA, the CDR3 is TGTGCCAGCAGCCAAGGCCCGGGACTATCGACCTACAATGAGCAGTTCTTC. This gives the protein CASSQGPGLSTYNEQFF.

The chain employs TRBV29-1 and TRBJ1-2; D possibly corresponds to TRBD1 (6 bases). The V and J ends lost 6 bases and 3 bases respectively, with 11 bases between them. The CDR3 sequence is 12 residues long. Germline lookup yields CDR1 SQVTM and CDR2 ANQGSEA. The CDR3 spells CSVKQGDYGYTF. The CDR3 region has the DNA TGCAGCGTAAAACAGGGTGACTATGGCTACACCTTC.

This clonotype was counted a few times. The chain has TRBV29-1 and TRBJ2-3; 10 nucleotides line up with TRBD2. The V segment lost 4 bases and the J segment 6 bases; nucleotides outside the gene matches: 4. The CDR3 has 13 amino acids. Per germline, CDR1 SQVTM and CDR2 ANQGSEA. CDR3 bases: TGCAGCGTTGCTAGCGGGAGTGGGGATACGCAGTATTTT. It specifies CSVASGSGDTQYF.

This clonotype was recorded a few times. This chain joins TRBV12-3 or TRBV12-4 and TRBJ2-2; D may be TRBD2 (6 bases). This CDR3 region has 14 residues. The V end lost 2 bases, the J end lost 7 bases, and 11 bases lay between the germline ends. Written as DNA, the CDR3 is TGTGCCAGCAGTTTACGACTAGTAGGCGGGGAGCTGTTTTTT. Protein sequence: CASSLRLVGGELFF.

In its sample, this clonotype was seen a few times. J is TRBJ1-6 and V is TRBV7-3, with 8 bases matching TRBD1. CDR1 is SGHTA, CDR2 FQGTGA, per germline. Unmatched junction bases numbered 9, after V lost 2 bases and J lost 6 bases. The CDR3 spans 17 residues. Here the CDR3 reads CASSLHPDRGINSPLHF. The CDR3 DNA is TGTGCCAGCAGCTTACATCCCGACAGGGGCATTAATTCACCCCTCCACTTT.

The chain joins TRBV11-2 to TRBJ2-3, with 8 bases identical to TRBD2. CDR3 length: 17 amino acids. V lost 3 bases to trimming and J lost 3 bases; unmatched junction nucleotides: 11. CDR1 and CDR2 from the germline V gene are SGHAT and FQNNGV. Written as DNA, the CDR3 is TGTGCCAGCAGCTTCGGGTTAGCGGGGACGGGGACAGATACGCAGTATTTT. It codes for CASSFGLAGTGTDTQYF.

This clonotype has just a few counts. The V and J genes are TRBV5-1 and TRBJ2-1; TRBD2 aligns across 7 bases. Germline V gives CDR1 SGHRS, CDR2 YFSETQ. J gave up 3 bases and V 4 bases, and 7 bases lay outside the gene matches. This CDR3 has 15 amino acids. CDR3 DNA: TGCGCCAGCAGCCCCTCGACTAGCAGCTACAATGAGCAGTTCTTC. Translation gives CASSPSTSSYNEQFF. The entire variable domain, with the rest obtained from reference TRBV5-1 and TRBJ2-1, is as follows: KAGVTQTPRYLIKTRGQQVTLSCSPISGHRSVSWYQQTPGQGLQFLFEYFSETQRNKGNFPGRFSGRQFSNSRSEMNVSTLELGDSALYLCASSPSTSSYNEQFFGPGTRLTVL.

This clonotype was picked up a small number of times. V usage is TRBV7-9 and J usage is TRBJ2-1, with a tentative D call TRBD1 (6 bases). In germline, CDR1 is SEHNR, CDR2 FQNEAQ (reference sequence). Trimming left V 6 bases short and J 4 bases short, with 22 bases between. The CDR3 spans 17 residues. The CDR3 is CASRSFGTPALYNEQFF. The CDR3 DNA sequence: TGTGCCAGCAGATCCTTCGGGACACCTGCGCTATACAATGAGCAGTTCTTC.

This clonotype was observed a few times. The genes are TRBV6-5 and TRBJ2-7; TRBD1 aligns across 9 bases. The CDR3 covers 16 residues. V dropped 1 base and J dropped 2; count of bases not matched to a gene: 6. Looked up from germline, CDR1 is MNHEY and CDR2 is SVGAGI. The CDR3 loop reads CASSYWGQGRTYEQYF. CDR3 bases: TGTGCCAGCAGTTACTGGGGACAGGGTAGGACCTACGAGCAGTACTTC.

V and J are TRBV11-2 and TRBJ1-1, with 7 bases that match TRBD1. Germline V lookup: CDR1 SGHAT, CDR2 FQNNGV. The CDR3 contains 15 residues. With V trimmed by 5 bases and J by 4 bases, 10 bases remained unmatched. CDR3 coding DNA: TGTGCCAGCAGCCCCTTAGGGACAGTCGTCACTGAAGCTTTCTTT. Translated, it gives CASSPLGTVVTEAFF. Variable domain in full (rest from reference TRBV11-2 and TRBJ1-1): EAGVAQSPRYKIIEKRQSVAFWCNPISGHATLYWYQQILGQGPKLLIQFQNNGVVDDSQLPKDRFSAERLKGVDSTLKIQPAKLEDSAVYLCASSPLGTVVTEAFFGQGTRLTVV.

This clonotype was found a few times. The chain joins TRBV6-1 to TRBJ2-7; D may be TRBD1 (5 bases). Trimming left V 2 bases short and J 2 bases short, with 13 bases between. Per germline, CDR1 MNHNS and CDR2 SASEGT. The CDR3 is made up of 15 amino acids. The CDR3 reads CASSEQGPWAYEQYF. CDR3 DNA: TGTGCCAGCAGTGAACAGGGCCCCTGGGCCTACGAGCAGTACTTC.

This clonotype was observed many times. V is TRBV5-1 and J is TRBJ2-1; 10 bases map to TRBD2. CDR3 size: 15 residues. V shed 0 bases and J 6 bases; nucleotides not matched to a gene: 3. Germline assignment: CDR1 SGHRS and CDR2 YFSETQ. CDR3 nucleotide sequence: TGCGCCAGCAGCTTGGTAGCGGGGGGAGGCAATGAGCAGTTCTTC. Its translation: CASSLVAGGGNEQFF.

The chain recombines TRBV4-2 with TRBJ1-2; 10 nucleotides align to TRBD1. From germline, CDR1 is LGHNA and CDR2 YNFKEQ. The CDR3 loop spans 14 amino acids. V lost 4 bases to trimming and J lost 7 bases; unmatched junction nucleotides: 6. Written as DNA, the CDR3 is TGTGCCAGCAGCCCTCGACAGGGGGCTCGTGGCTACACCTTC. This sequence encodes CASSPRQGARGYTF.